Listed below are T cell receptor beta chains from one sample, sequenced in a study of blood T cells in healthy people across ages. MiXCR was run by TCRdb on the 5' RACE reads, yielding one entry per CDR3 protein. The sample has just under 900,000 distinct CDR3 sequences; around 28% are singletons. Input material: blood. The receptors were gathered from a woman older than 75 in good health. CDR3s include the opening cysteine and the closing phenylalanine or tryptophan. The D gene is left open where the match is weak. The size field is filled for only some rows; it gives once, few, many or a size class.

TRBJ2-2 . few TRBV9 TGTGCCAGCAGCGAAACTAGCTATGGCACCGGGGAGCTGTTTTTT CASSETSYGTGELFF
TRBJ2-5 . . TRBV6-2/TRBV6-3 TGTGCCAGCAGTTCGTCGGCGGGCCAAGAGACCCAGTACTTC CASSSSAGQETQYF
TRBJ1-1 . few TRBV18 TGTGCCAGCTCACCATCAGCGAACACTGAAGCTTTCTTT CASSPSANTEAFF
TRBJ1-1 . few TRBV7-9 TGTGCCAGCAGCCACAGGGTTGGCGATGGGACTGAAGCTTTCTTT CASSHRVGDGTEAFF
TRBJ1-5 . . TRBV29-1 TGCAGCGTCAAGGACGGCAATCAGCCCCAGCATTTT CSVKDGNQPQHF
TRBJ2-3 TRBD2 . TRBV12-3/TRBV12-4 TGTGCCAGCAGTTCGATCGGACTAGGCGGGGGGGCAGATGTGCAGTATTTC CASSSIGLGGGADVQYF
TRBJ2-3 . many TRBV10-3 TGTGCCATCAGCCGAGTCGTGTCAGATACGCAGTATTTT CAISRVVSDTQYF
TRBJ2-3 TRBD2 many TRBV6-6 TGTGCCAGCAGTTACCGGTCTAGCGGAACTAGCACAGATACGCAGTATTTT CASSYRSSGTSTDTQYF
TRBJ1-2 TRBD1 few TRBV7-2 TGTGCCAGCAGCACAGGACAGGGCCAATATTTTGGCTACACCTTC CASSTGQGQYFGYTF
TRBJ1-1 TRBD1 . TRBV29-1 TGCAGCGTTGCAAGGACAGGGGTCATGAACACTGAAGCTTTCTTT CSVARTGVMNTEAFF
TRBJ1-2 TRBD1 many TRBV27 TGTGCCAGCAGTTTAATTGCAGGGGGCGTTGGCTACACCTTC CASSLIAGGVGYTF
TRBJ2-3 TRBD2 many TRBV15 TGTGCCACCAGCAAAAAAACCGGGACTAGCGGGACTCCTCCAGATACGCAGTATTTT CATSKKTGTSGTPPDTQYF
TRBJ1-1 TRBD1 . TRBV5-1 TGCGCCAGCAGCTTGGTTGGGACAGGGGACACTGAAGCTTTCTTT CASSLVGTGDTEAFF
TRBJ2-2 . . TRBV5-1 TGCGCCAGCGCGGATACGAACACCGGGGAGCTGTTTTTT CASADTNTGELFF
TRBJ2-3 . many TRBV7-2 TGTGCCAGCAGCTCCCTCCTTAGCCTGAGCACAGATACGCAGTATTTT CASSSLLSLSTDTQYF